This is a list of T cell receptor beta chains from one sample in a study of T cells in localized non-small cell lung cancer. Assay: immunoSEQ multiplex PCR; the TCRdb copy retains only in-frame clones and omits some. The repertoire includes about 82,000 clones, 80% of them detected once, and about 19% sits in the top ten. Here the sequenced sample was PBMCs, taken before any cancer treatment. All receptors come from a man aged 40-75 years with stage II squamous cell lung carcinoma. CDR3s include the opening cysteine and the closing phenylalanine or tryptophan. A D gene is named only where the DNA matches it firmly. Rows give clone size only sometimes, using once, few, many, or a class for an expanded clone.

13	TRBJ2-5	TRBV5-5	-	-	CASSLRSTETQYF	TGTGCCAGCAGCTTAAGGTCCACGGAGACCCAGTACTTC
13	TRBJ2-5	TRBV12-5	-	-	CASGLAGEETQYF	TGTGCTAGTGGTTTGGCTGGGGAAGAGACCCAGTACTTC
13	TRBJ1-6	TRBV9	TRBD1	-	CASSDRQGTPLHF	TGTGCCAGCAGCGACCGACAGGGGACACCCCTCCACTTT
13	TRBJ1-5	TRBV2	TRBD1	few	CASTKGQNQPQHF	TGTGCCAGCACCAAGGGACAGAATCAGCCCCAGCATTTT
15	TRBJ1-6	TRBV5-5	TRBD1	many	CASSFLDRGNSPLHF	TGTGCCAGCAGCTTTCTGGACAGGGGAAATTCACCCCTCCACTTT
15	TRBJ2-3	TRBV19	-	-	CASTQGGAGPNTQYF	TGTGCCAGTACCCAGGGGGGGGCCGGACCCAATACGCAGTATTTT
15	TRBJ2-7	TRBV9	-	once	CASSVGGGGYYEQYF	TGTGCCAGCAGCGTAGGTGGCGGTGGATACTACGAGCAGTACTTC
16	TRBJ2-1	TRBV28	TRBD2	few	CASSITAGEHYNEQFF	TGTGCCAGCAGCATTACCGCGGGAGAACACTACAATGAGCAGTTCTTC
13	TRBJ2-7	TRBV2	-	-	CASSGRQFYEQYF	TGTGCCAGCAGTGGTCGACAGTTCTACGAGCAGTACTTC
14	TRBJ1-2	TRBV30	-	once	CAWSSGTGDYGYTF	TGTGCCTGGAGTTCTGGGACGGGGGACTATGGCTACACCTTC
12	TRBJ1-3	TRBV28	-	-	CASSFQGNTIYF	TGTGCCAGCAGTTTCCAAGGAAACACCATATATTTT
13	TRBJ2-3	TRBV27	-	-	CASQGGSTDTQYF	TGTGCCAGCCAAGGAGGGAGCACAGATACGCAGTATTTT
15	TRBJ2-5	TRBV7-2	TRBD2	few	CASSYVGVAGETQYF	TGTGCCAGCAGTTACGTCGGGGTAGCGGGAGAGACCCAGTACTTC
15	TRBJ1-2	TRBV7-9	TRBD1	once	CASTGQGAMVYGYTF	TGTGCCAGCACCGGACAGGGGGCTATGGTTTATGGCTACACCTTC
18	TRBJ2-1	TRBV4-2	TRBD1	-	CASSQDPTGDRVNNEQFF	TGTGCCAGCAGCCAAGACCCTACGGGGGACAGGGTCAACAATGAGCAGTTCTTC
14	TRBJ1-4	TRBV25-1	TRBD1	-	CASSDPGGGEKLFF	TGTGCCAGCAGTGATCCAGGGGGTGGAGAAAAACTGTTTTTT
14	TRBJ2-7	TRBV6-1	-	-	CASSRTRLEVEQYF	TGTGCCAGCAGCAGGACACGACTAGAAGTCGAGCAGTACTTC
11	TRBJ2-7	TRBV28	-	-	CASSSPYEQYF	TGTGCCAGCAGTTCCCCGTACGAGCAGTACTTC
16	TRBJ1-2	TRBV4-2	-	-	CASSQPSGLGVGGYTF	TGTGCCAGCAGCCAACCGTCGGGATTAGGGGTAGGCGGCTACACCTTC
15	TRBJ2-1	TRBV9	-	-	CASSEGPTSNNEQFF	TGTGCCAGCAGCGAGGGGCCAACTAGTAACAATGAGCAGTTCTTC
15	TRBJ1-6	TRBV11-3	-	few	CASSLELRARSPLHF	TGTGCCAGCAGCTTAGAGCTCAGGGCTAGATCACCCCTCCACTTT
13	TRBJ2-7	TRBV5-4	-	-	CASSFSGVYEQYF	TGTGCCAGCAGCTTTTCCGGTGTCTACGAGCAGTACTTC
15	TRBJ1-5	TRBV10-3	-	-	CAISESEGPGGSQHF	TGTGCCATCAGTGAGTCGGAGGGGCCCGGCGGGTCCCAGCATTTT
16	TRBJ2-1	TRBV10-3	TRBD1	-	CAISASGTGTTNEQFF	TGTGCCATCAGTGCCTCCGGGACAGGGACGACGAATGAGCAGTTCTTC
13	TRBJ2-5	TRBV11-2	-	-	CASSLAGAHTQYF	TGTGCCAGCAGCTTAGCGGGCGCCCATACCCAGTACTTC
16	TRBJ2-7	TRBV9	TRBD1	-	CASSSRGDRGTYEQYF	TGTGCCAGCAGCTCGAGGGGGGACAGGGGCACCTACGAGCAGTACTTC
17	TRBJ1-3	TRBV28	-	-	CASSLGTVRLAGNTIYF	TGTGCCAGCAGTTTAGGAACCGTTAGGCTCGCTGGAAACACCATATATTTT
16	TRBJ2-5	TRBV5-1	TRBD2	-	CASSLAPAGAGETQYF	TGCGCCAGCAGCTTGGCCCCAGCGGGAGCGGGAGAGACCCAGTACTTC
16	TRBJ1-2	TRBV4-3	-	-	CASSQDSARQDYGYTF	TGCGCCAGCAGCCAAGATTCGGCAAGGCAGGACTATGGCTACACCTTC
12	TRBJ2-1	TRBV5-6	-	-	CASSLIGFEQFF	TGTGCCAGCAGCTTGATCGGATTTGAGCAGTTCTTC
16	TRBJ1-5	TRBV19	-	-	CASSPMTGLGNQPQHF	TGTGCCAGTAGTCCAATGACAGGCCTGGGCAATCAGCCCCAGCATTTT
14	TRBJ2-5	TRBV7-7	TRBD1	-	CASSPTGAKETQYF	TGTGCTAGCAGCCCCACAGGGGCAAAAGAGACCCAGTACTTC
13	TRBJ2-7	TRBV6-6	-	many	CASSYDRSYEQYF	TGTGCCAGCAGTTACGATCGATCCTACGAGCAGTACTTC
13	TRBJ2-1	TRBV5-4	-	-	CASSLGQGGEQFF	TGTGCCAGCAGCTTGGGGCAGGGGGGTGAGCAGTTCTTC
15	TRBJ1-1	TRBV30	-	-	CAWSVLYGANTEAFF	TGTGCCTGGAGTGTACTTTACGGGGCGAACACTGAAGCTTTCTTT
13	TRBJ1-2	TRBV28	-	few	CASSLRWIDGYTF	TGTGCCAGCAGTTTAAGGTGGATTGATGGCTACACCTTC
15	TRBJ1-5	TRBV28	TRBD1	-	CASSRRDREYQPQHF	TGTGCCAGCAGCCGCCGGGACAGGGAATATCAGCCCCAGCATTTT
17	TRBJ1-2	TRBV6-4	TRBD1	once	CASSDPLTGVFDYGYTF	TGTGCCAGCAGTGACCCACTTACAGGGGTTTTTGACTATGGCTACACCTTC
16	TRBJ2-7	TRBV5-4	-	-	CASSQDRWQISYEQYF	TGCGCCAGCAGCCAAGATAGGTGGCAGATCTCCTACGAGCAGTACTTC
13	TRBJ2-7	TRBV5-1	-	-	CASSSGNTYEQYF	TGCGCCAGCAGCTCCGGAAACACCTACGAGCAGTACTTC
14	TRBJ2-5	TRBV6-1	TRBD2	-	CAGQAGDFQETQYF	TGTGCCGGCCAAGCGGGAGATTTCCAAGAGACCCAGTACTTC
14	TRBJ2-7	TRBV15	-	-	CATSSGRGPYEQYF	TGTGCCACCAGCAGCGGAAGAGGACCCTACGAGCAGTACTTC
14	TRBJ2-5	TRBV2	TRBD1	-	CAHDRGRDQETQYF	TGTGCCCACGACAGGGGGCGAGATCAAGAGACCCAGTACTTC